This T cell receptor (beta chain) was recorded in a study of cytomegalovirus exposure and HLA in healthy donors. PCR primers comprised 60 Vbeta and 13 Jbeta primers. Sequencing used immunoSEQ multiplex PCR; TCRdb keeps in-frame clones, though not all of them. The table has over 100,000 clones, approximately 9% seen once. Trimming took 4 bases from V and 3 from J; bases not matched to a gene: 5. The CDR3 runs to 15 residues. Germline V gene sequence: CDR1 SGHKS, CDR2 YYEKEE (reference sequence). This clonotype was sampled from a woman aged 40 to 49 in good health and CMV-seropositive. The sample taken for sequencing was PBMCs. V usage is TRBV5-5 and J usage is TRBJ2-1; TRBD1 agrees at 9 bases. The CDR3 sequence: CASSRGQGGYNEQFF. The CDR3 bases are TGTGCCAGCAGCCGGGGACAGGGCGGCTACAATGAGCAGTTCTTC.